This entry lists 20 T cell receptor beta chains sequenced from one sample in a study of cytomegalovirus exposure and HLA in healthy donors. 60 Vbeta and 13 Jbeta primers were used in PCR. Assay used: immunoSEQ multiplex PCR; TCRdb lists only in-frame clones, some missing. The table records under 200,000 clones, 75% to 85% of them present only once. Material for sequencing was PBMCs. The source is a male donor in good health and CMV-seropositive.

The chain employs TRBV9 and TRBJ2-2, with a weak D call TRBD2 (5 bases). Germline CDR1 and CDR2: SGDLS and YYNGEE. Trimming pared 1 base from V and 5 bases from J, leaving 12 bases between. This CDR3 contains 15 residues. The CDR3, as DNA: TGTGCCAGCAGCGTATTAGGAGGTGCAACCGGGGAGCTGTTTTTT. It translates to CASSVLGGATGELFF.

The chain recombines TRBV19 with TRBJ2-2, with 9 bases that match TRBD2. The V gene end was trimmed by 7 bases and the J gene end by 2 bases; junction bases not matched to a gene: 2. Germline assignment: CDR1 LNHDA and CDR2 SQIVND (reference sequence). The length of the CDR3 is 14 residues. Written as DNA, the CDR3 is TGTGCCAGTATTAGCGGGGGAAACACCGGGGAGCTGTTTTTT. Amino acid sequence: CASISGGNTGELFF.

The rearrangement joins TRBV4-1 to TRBJ2-1; TRBD2 aligns across 14 bases. Germline loops: CDR1 MGHRA, CDR2 YSYEKL. The V segment lost 4 bases and the J segment 15 bases; nucleotides outside the gene matches: 11. The CDR3 totals 15 residues. CDR3 nucleotide sequence: TGCGCCAGCAGCCCCGAGACTAGCGGGGGGGCCTCGCGGTTCTTC. Amino acid sequence: CASSPETSGGASRFF.

The chain has TRBV4-3 and TRBJ2-2; D is undetermined. The germline V gene has CDR1 LGHNA and CDR2 YSLEER. Deletions cut 0 bases from V and 3 bases from J, with 8 bases between. The CDR3 length is 15 residues. The CDR3 region is CASSQDRIDTGELFF. The CDR3 region has the DNA TGCGCCAGCAGCCAAGATAGAATCGACACCGGGGAGCTGTTTTTT.

The chain is built from TRBV5-6 and TRBJ2-5; 7 nucleotides line up with TRBD1. The CDR3 has 13 amino acids. Looked up from germline, CDR1 is SGHDT and CDR2 is YYEEEE. V was pared by 5 bases and J by 5 bases, with 6 bases of the junction left unmatched. CDR3 sequence: CASSYGTAETQYF. The CDR3 DNA follows: TGTGCCAGCAGTTATGGGACAGCGGAGACCCAGTACTTC.

The chain couples TRBV13 to TRBJ1-2; D remains unclear. From germline, CDR1 is PRHDT and CDR2 FYEKMQ (reference sequence). The CDR3 has 13 residues. Trimming removed 0 bases from V and 4 bases from J, with 6 bases in between. The CDR3 bases are TGTGCCAGCAGCTTAGGCGGGGTCTATGGCTACACCTTC. It encodes CASSLGGVYGYTF.

The V and J genes are TRBV6-1 and TRBJ1-3; 11 nucleotides match TRBD1. The trim removed 8 bases at V and 8 bases at J, leaving 8 bases unmatched. CDR3 size: 14 residues. Germline V gives CDR1 MNHNS, CDR2 SASEGT. The CDR3 bases are TGTGCCAGCCTGGTTGGGACAGGGGGTTACACCATATATTTT. It is translated as CASLVGTGGYTIYF.

This chain links TRBV7-9 with TRBJ2-6; 9 bases fit TRBD1. The V segment lost 6 bases and the J segment 6 bases; nucleotides outside the gene matches: 15. This CDR3 has 18 residues. Looked up from germline, CDR1 is SEHNR and CDR2 is FQNEAQ (reference sequence). In DNA, the CDR3 is TGTGCCAGCAGTCCTTCCGGGACAGGGAGTCGATCGGCCAACGTCCTGACTTTC. Its translation is CASSPSGTGSRSANVLTF. Variable domain in full (rest from reference TRBV7-9 and TRBJ2-6): DTGVSQNPRHKITKRGQNVTFRCDPISEHNRLYWYRQTLGQGPEFLTYFQNEAQLEKSRLLSDRFSAERPKGSFSTLEIQRTEQGDSAMYLCASSPSGTGSRSANVLTFGAGSRLTVL.

The rearrangement links TRBV5-4 to TRBJ2-1, with 14 nucleotides matching TRBD2. CDR1 is SGHNT, CDR2 YYREEE, per germline (reference sequence). The J segment lost 12 bases and the V segment lost 5 bases, leaving 10 bases of the junction unmatched. This CDR3 is built from 15 residues. DNA of the CDR3: TGTGCCAGCAGGCTGACTAGCGGGAGGGATCGCGGGCAGTTCTTC. It translates to CASRLTSGRDRGQFF.

About this clone itself: Other DNA sequences in this sample translate to the same CDR3. The rearrangement links TRBV5-1 to TRBJ2-2; TRBD1 aligns across 9 bases. The germline gives CDR1 SGHRS, CDR2 YFSETQ. The CDR3 has 15 amino acids. J was trimmed by 5 bases and V by 3 bases; bases with no gene match: 5. The CDR3 DNA sequence: TGCGCCAGCAGCTCCTCCGGGACAGGGACCGGGGAGCTGTTTTTT. It encodes CASSSSGTGTGELFF.

The chain uses TRBV29-1 and TRBJ2-3, with D possibly matching TRBD1 (5 bases). The CDR3 is made up of 14 amino acids. CDR1 and CDR2 from the germline V gene are SQVTM and ANQGSEA. V lost 4 bases and J 2 bases, leaving 13 bases between the germline ends. CDR3 nucleotides: TGCAGCGTTGTATACGCAGGACACACAGATACGCAGTATTTT. Translation: CSVVYAGHTDTQYF.

V usage is TRBV7-9 and J usage is TRBJ1-4; D is unclear. Germline V gene lookup returns CDR1 SEHNR and CDR2 FQNEAQ (reference sequence). V was shortened by 3 bases and J by 4 bases, with 6 bases between the two germline ends. The CDR3 runs 13 residues. In DNA form, the CDR3 reads TGTGCCAGCAGCTTTGGACTTAATGAAAAACTGTTTTTT. Protein sequence: CASSFGLNEKLFF.

This chain uses TRBV4-1 with TRBJ2-7; 7 nucleotides agree with TRBD1. With V trimmed by 0 bases and J by 7 bases, 12 bases remained unmatched. CDR3 length: 16 amino acids. Germline CDR1 is MGHRA and CDR2 is YSYEKL. CDR3 in amino acids: CASSQDFATGIREQYF. CDR3 nucleotide sequence: TGCGCCAGCAGCCAAGATTTCGCGACAGGGATTCGGGAGCAGTACTTC.

The chain joins TRBV7-9 to TRBJ1-2; D is perhaps TRBD1 (6 bases). Trimming left V 5 bases short and J 8 bases short, with 15 bases between. The germline V gene encodes CDR1 SEHNR and CDR2 FQNEAQ (reference sequence). The CDR3 has 13 amino acids. CDR3 protein: CASSEGGDQGYTF. The CDR3 DNA reads as TGTGCCAGCAGCGAAGGGGGGGATCAGGGCTACACCTTC.

The DNA of the CDR3 is TGTGCCAGCAGTTTAACCGATAAGGGGGTAGGGGCCACAGATACGCAGTATTTT. Protein product: CASSLTDKGVGATDTQYF. This sequence joins TRBV27 and TRBJ2-3, with D perhaps matching TRBD1 (6 bases). Trimming took 2 bases from V and 2 from J, leaving 20 bases between them. The CDR3 is 18 residues long. Germline CDR1 MNHEY, CDR2 SMNVEV (reference sequence).

For the CDR3, the DNA is TGTGCCAGTAGTATAGTCGGACTAGCGGGGGAGGACGAGCAGTACTTC. It specifies CASSIVGLAGEDEQYF. The chain combines TRBV19 with TRBJ2-7; 13 positions agree with TRBD2. From germline, CDR1 is LNHDA and CDR2 SQIVND (reference sequence). V was clipped by 1 base and J by 5 bases; unmatched bases: 5. The CDR3 sequence is 16 residues long.

This rearrangement joins TRBV27 to TRBJ2-5; 7 nucleotides match TRBD1. Matching the DNA end better, TRBJ2-7 makes the J call doubtful. From germline, CDR1 is MNHEY and CDR2 SMNVEV (reference sequence). This CDR3 is built from 17 residues. The CDR3 region is CASSLSREADRPYEQYF. CDR3 in DNA: TGTGCCAGCAGTTTATCGAGGGAAGCGGACAGGCCCTACGAGCAGTACTTC.

The chain joins TRBV9 to TRBJ2-3; TRBD1 matches at 10 bases. CDR1 and CDR2 from the germline V gene are SGDLS and YYNGEE. The junction had 5 bases not matched to a gene; V was cut back by 3 bases and J by 1 base. This CDR3 region has 16 residues. The CDR3 region has the DNA TGTGCCAGCAGCGCACGGGACAGGGGACGCACAGATACGCAGTATTTT. It codes for CASSARDRGRTDTQYF.

Note on this clone: Distinct nucleotide sequences in the sample also encode this CDR3. The CDR3, as DNA: TGTGCCAGCAGCCCCCCAACCTATGCCACAGGGCACTATGGCTACACCTTC. It is translated as CASSPPTYATGHYGYTF. The chain combines TRBV7-2 with TRBJ1-2, with D possibly being TRBD1 (6 bases). The germline CDR1 and CDR2 sequences are SGHTA and FQGNSA. The germline V and J ends were trimmed by 5 bases and 3 bases, with 22 bases remaining between them. The CDR3 runs 17 residues.

CDR3: CASSSTGGDTKPQHF. The DNA of the CDR3 is TGTGCCAGCAGTTCAACAGGGGGCGACACGAAACCCCAGCATTTT. This chain uses TRBV6-5 with TRBJ1-5; 9 positions agree with TRBD1. The CDR3 loop spans 15 amino acids. Germline V gene lookup returns CDR1 MNHEY and CDR2 SVGAGI. After removal of 4 bases from V and 10 bases from J, the junction contained 11 bases not matched to a gene.